This T cell receptor beta chain was sequenced for a study of blood T cell repertoires in COVID-19. Study as a whole: The samples span acute and convalescent COVID-19 from the United States, Italy and Spain. PBMCs, B-cell-depleted T cells, or T cells were the source of the cDNA or gDNA that made up the material.

CDR3 length: 15 amino acids. Germline lookup yields CDR1 KGHSH and CDR2 LQKENI. With V trimmed by 4 bases and J by 0 bases, 5 bases remained unmatched. Authors' processing steps: Reference gene primer amplification gave nucleated cell count estimates. TCRdb keeps only in-frame clones here, not all; method: immunoSEQ multiplex PCR. The D gene and trimming were derived from the DNA, and the V and J assignments and clone size from that table. Of 220,000 or so clones listed, about 86% are singletons. The rearrangement uses TRBV18 and TRBJ1-1; 7 bases align to TRBD1. The sequence was collected from a woman aged 60 to 75 with acute or convalescent COVID-19. The specimen sequenced was peripheral blood. CDR3: CASSRDRYMNTEAFF. As DNA, the CDR3 is TGTGCCAGCTCACGGGACAGATACATGAACACTGAAGCTTTCTTT. Drawing the rest from reference TRBV18 and TRBJ1-1, the complete variable domain is NAGVMQNPRHLVRRRGQEARLRCSPMKGHSHVYWYRQLPEEGLKFMVYLQKENIIDESGMPKERFSAEFPKEGPSILRIQQVVRGDSAAYFCASSRDRYMNTEAFFGQGTRLTVV.